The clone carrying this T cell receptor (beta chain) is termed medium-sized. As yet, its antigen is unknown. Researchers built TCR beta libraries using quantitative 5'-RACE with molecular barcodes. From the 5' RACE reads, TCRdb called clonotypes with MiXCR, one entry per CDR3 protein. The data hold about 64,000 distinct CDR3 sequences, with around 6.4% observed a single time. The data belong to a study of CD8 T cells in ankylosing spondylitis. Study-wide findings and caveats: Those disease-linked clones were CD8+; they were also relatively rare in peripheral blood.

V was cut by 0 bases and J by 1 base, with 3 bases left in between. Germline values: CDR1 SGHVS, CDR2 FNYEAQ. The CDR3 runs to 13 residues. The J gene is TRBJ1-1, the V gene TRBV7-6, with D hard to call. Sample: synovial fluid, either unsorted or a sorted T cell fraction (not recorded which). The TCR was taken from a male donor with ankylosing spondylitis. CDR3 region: CASSLAENTEAFF. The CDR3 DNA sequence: TGTGCCAGCAGCTTAGCAGAGAACACTGAAGCTTTCTTT.